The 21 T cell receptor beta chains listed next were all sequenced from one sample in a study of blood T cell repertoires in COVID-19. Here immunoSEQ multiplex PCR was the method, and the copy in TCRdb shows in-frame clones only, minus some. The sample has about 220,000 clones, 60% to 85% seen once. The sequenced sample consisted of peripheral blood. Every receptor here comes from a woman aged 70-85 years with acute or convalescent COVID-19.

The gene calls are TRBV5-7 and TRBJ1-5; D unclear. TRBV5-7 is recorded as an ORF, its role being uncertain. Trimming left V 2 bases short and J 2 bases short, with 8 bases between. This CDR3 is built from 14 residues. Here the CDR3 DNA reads TGTGCCAGCAGCTTCACAGTTCGCAATCAGCCCCAGCATTTT. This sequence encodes CASSFTVRNQPQHF.

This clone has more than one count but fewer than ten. CDR3 in DNA: TGTGCCAGCAGCCAAGATCACCCCTTCTTAGCGCTGAGCACAGATACGCAGTATTTT. It encodes CASSQDHPFLALSTDTQYF. This chain connects TRBV3-1 (or the pseudogene TRBV3-2) to TRBJ2-3, with a weak D call TRBD2 (5 bases). Germline assignment: CDR1 LGHDT and CDR2 YNNKEL (reference sequence). With 0 bases removed from V and 0 bases from J, the gap between germline ends came to 19 bases. This CDR3 spans 19 amino acids.

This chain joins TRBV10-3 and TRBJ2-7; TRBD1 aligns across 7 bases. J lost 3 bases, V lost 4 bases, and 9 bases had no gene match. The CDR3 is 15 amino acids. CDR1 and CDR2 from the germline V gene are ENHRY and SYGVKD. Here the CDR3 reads CAISVGQALGYEQYF. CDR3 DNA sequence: TGTGCCATCAGTGTTGGACAGGCCTTGGGCTACGAGCAGTACTTC.

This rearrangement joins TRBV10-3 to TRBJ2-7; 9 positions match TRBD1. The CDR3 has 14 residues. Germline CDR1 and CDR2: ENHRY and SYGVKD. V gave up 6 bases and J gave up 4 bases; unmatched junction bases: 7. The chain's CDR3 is CAISATDRGYEQYF. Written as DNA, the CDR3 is TGTGCCATCAGCGCCACGGACAGGGGATACGAGCAGTACTTC.

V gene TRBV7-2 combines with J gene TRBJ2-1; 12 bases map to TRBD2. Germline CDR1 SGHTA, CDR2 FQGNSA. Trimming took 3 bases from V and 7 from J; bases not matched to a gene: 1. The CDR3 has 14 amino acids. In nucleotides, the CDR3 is TGTGCCAGCAGCTTCGGGACTAGCGGGAATGAGCAGTTCTTC. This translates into CASSFGTSGNEQFF.

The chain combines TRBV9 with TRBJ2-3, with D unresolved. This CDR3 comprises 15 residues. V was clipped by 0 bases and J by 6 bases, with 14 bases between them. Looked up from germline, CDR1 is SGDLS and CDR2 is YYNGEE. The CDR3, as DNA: TGTGCCAGCAGCGTAGACGAATTCCCAGGCGATACGCAGTATTTT. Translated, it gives CASSVDEFPGDTQYF.

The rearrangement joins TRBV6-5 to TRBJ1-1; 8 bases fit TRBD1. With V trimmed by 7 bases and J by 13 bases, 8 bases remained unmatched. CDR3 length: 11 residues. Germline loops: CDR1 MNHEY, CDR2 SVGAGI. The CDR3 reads CASTQDRAFFF. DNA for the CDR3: TGTGCCAGCACCCAGGACAGGGCATTTTTCTTT.

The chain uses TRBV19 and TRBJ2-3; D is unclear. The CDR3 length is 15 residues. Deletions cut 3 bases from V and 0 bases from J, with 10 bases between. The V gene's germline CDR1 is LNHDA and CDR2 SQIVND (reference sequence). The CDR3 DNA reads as TGTGCCAGTAGTATCCCGTTACACAGCACAGATACGCAGTATTTT. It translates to CASSIPLHSTDTQYF.

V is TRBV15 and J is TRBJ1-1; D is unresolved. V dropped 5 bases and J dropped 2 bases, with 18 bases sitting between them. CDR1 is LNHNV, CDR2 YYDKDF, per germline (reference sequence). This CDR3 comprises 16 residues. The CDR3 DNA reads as TGTGCCACCAGCTGGCAACTACGGGGAGGTAACACTGAAGCTTTCTTT. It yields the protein CATSWQLRGGNTEAFF.

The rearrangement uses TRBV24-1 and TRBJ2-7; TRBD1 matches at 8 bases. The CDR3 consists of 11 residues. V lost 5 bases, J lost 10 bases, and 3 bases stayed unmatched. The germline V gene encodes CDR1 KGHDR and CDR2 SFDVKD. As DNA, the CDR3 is TGTGCCACCAGTGGACAGGGGTATCAGTACTTC. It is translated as CATSGQGYQYF.

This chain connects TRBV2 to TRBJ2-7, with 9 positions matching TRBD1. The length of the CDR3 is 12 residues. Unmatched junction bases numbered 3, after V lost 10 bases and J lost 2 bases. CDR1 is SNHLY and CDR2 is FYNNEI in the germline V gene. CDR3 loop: CATRQGAYEQYF. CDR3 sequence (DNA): TGTGCCACAAGACAGGGGGCCTACGAGCAGTACTTC. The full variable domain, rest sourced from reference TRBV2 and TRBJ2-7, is EPEVTQTPSHQVTQMGQEVILRCVPISNHLYFYWYRQILGQKVEFLVSFYNNEISEKSEIFDDQFSVERPDGSNFTLKIRSTKLEDSAMYFCATRQGAYEQYFGPGTRLTVT.

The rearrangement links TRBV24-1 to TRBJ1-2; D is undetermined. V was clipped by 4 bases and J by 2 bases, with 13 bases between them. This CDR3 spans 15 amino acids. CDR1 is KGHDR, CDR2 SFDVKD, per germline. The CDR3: CATSDPKGGNYGYTF. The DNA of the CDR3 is TGTGCCACCAGTGACCCCAAGGGAGGAAACTATGGCTACACCTTC.

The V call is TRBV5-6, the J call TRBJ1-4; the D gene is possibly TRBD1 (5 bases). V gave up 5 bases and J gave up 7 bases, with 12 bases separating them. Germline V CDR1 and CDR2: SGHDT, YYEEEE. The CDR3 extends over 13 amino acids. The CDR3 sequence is CASSILGGEKLFF. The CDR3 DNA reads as TGTGCCAGCAGTATTCTCGGGGGTGAAAAACTGTTTTTT.

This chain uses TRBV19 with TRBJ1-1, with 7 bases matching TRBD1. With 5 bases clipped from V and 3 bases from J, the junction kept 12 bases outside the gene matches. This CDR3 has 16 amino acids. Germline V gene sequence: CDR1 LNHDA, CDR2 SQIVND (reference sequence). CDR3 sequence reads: CASSPGETGWYTEAFF. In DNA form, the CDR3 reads TGTGCCAGTAGTCCGGGTGAGACAGGGTGGTACACTGAAGCTTTCTTT.

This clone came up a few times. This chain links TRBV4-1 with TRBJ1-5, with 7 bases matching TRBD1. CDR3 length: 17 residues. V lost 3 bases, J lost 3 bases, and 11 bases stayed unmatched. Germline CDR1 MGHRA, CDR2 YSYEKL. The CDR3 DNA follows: TGCGCCAGCAGCCATCCGGGACAGAGGGTCTTCAATCAGCCCCAGCATTTT. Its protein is CASSHPGQRVFNQPQHF.

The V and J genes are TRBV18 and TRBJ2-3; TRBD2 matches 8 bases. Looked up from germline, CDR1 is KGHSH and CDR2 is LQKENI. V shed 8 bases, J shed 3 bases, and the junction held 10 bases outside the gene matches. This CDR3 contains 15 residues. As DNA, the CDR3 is TGTGCCAGCCGACGGGGGGGTCGAGGAACAGATACGCAGTATTTT. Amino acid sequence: CASRRGGRGTDTQYF.

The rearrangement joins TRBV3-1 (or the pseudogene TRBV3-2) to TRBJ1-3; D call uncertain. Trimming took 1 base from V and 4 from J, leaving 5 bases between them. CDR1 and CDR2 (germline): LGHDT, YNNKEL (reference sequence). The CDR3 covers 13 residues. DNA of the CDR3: TGTGCCAGCAGCCAAGGGCAGGGAAACACCATATATTTT. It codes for CASSQGQGNTIYF.

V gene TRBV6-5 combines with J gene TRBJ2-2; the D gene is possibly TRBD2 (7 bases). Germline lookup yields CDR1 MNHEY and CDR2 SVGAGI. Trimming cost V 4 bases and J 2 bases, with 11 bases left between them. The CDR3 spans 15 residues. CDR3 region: CASSLRGPNTGELFF. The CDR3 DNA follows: TGTGCCAGCAGTTTGCGGGGGCCCAACACCGGGGAGCTGTTTTTT.

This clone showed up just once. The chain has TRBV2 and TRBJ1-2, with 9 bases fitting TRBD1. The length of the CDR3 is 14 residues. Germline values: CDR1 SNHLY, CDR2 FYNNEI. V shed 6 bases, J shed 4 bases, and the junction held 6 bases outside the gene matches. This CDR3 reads CASRTLGQGYGYTF. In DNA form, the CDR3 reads TGTGCCAGCAGAACTCTGGGACAGGGCTATGGCTACACCTTC.

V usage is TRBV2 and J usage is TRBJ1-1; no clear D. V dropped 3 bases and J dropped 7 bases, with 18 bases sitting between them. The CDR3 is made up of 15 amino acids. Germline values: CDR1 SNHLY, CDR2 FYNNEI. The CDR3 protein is CASSDMSPFGGEAFF. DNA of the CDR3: TGTGCCAGCAGTGATATGAGCCCGTTTGGAGGTGAAGCTTTCTTT.

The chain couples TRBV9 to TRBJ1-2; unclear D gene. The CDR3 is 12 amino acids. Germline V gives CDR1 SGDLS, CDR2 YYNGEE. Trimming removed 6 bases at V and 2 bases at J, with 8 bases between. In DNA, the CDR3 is TGTGCCAGCACCGACGGGAACTATGGCTACACCTTC. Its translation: CASTDGNYGYTF.